This entry lists 27 T cell receptor beta chains sequenced from one sample in a study of blood T cell repertoires in COVID-19. Assay: immunoSEQ multiplex PCR; the TCRdb copy retains only in-frame clones and omits some. The sample includes around 220,000 clones, around nine tenths of them seen just once. Sample: PBMCs or T cells enriched from blood (not recorded which). The receptors originated from a woman aged 18-30 years who had recovered from COVID-19.

This chain uses TRBV7-6 with TRBJ2-2; 10 nucleotides agree with TRBD1. The CDR3 sequence is 17 residues long. V dropped 5 bases and J dropped 1; count of bases not matched to a gene: 7. Germline lookup yields CDR1 SGHVS and CDR2 FNYEAQ. CDR3 coding DNA: TGTGCCAGCAGCGTCGGGACAGGGGTCTTGAACACCGGGGAGCTGTTTTTT. Translation gives CASSVGTGVLNTGELFF.

This chain links TRBV7-9 with TRBJ1-5; 8 nucleotides agree with TRBD1. The CDR3 length is 15 residues. Germline-derived CDR1 and CDR2 are SEHNR and FQNEAQ (reference sequence). The V and J ends lost 5 bases and 7 bases, in that order; junction bases with no gene match: 10. The DNA for the CDR3 is TGTGCCAGCAGCCCTCTAGGACAGGGAGGGCAGCCCCAGCATTTT. Residues: CASSPLGQGGQPQHF.

The rearrangement links TRBV5-8 to TRBJ2-1; the D gene is possibly TRBD2 (5 bases). This CDR3 is 14 amino acids long. V shed 5 bases and J shed 0 bases, with 9 bases lying between them. The germline gives CDR1 SGHTS, CDR2 YDEGEE. This CDR3 is CASSQGSSYNEQFF. The CDR3 DNA reads TGTGCCAGCAGTCAAGGGAGCTCCTACAATGAGCAGTTCTTC.

This clone was counted many times. The J gene is TRBJ2-1, the V gene TRBV4-2; 7 bases align to TRBD2. CDR1 and CDR2 from the germline V gene are LGHNA and YNFKEQ. V shed 1 base and J 5 bases; nucleotides not matched to a gene: 8. This CDR3 has 16 amino acids. The CDR3 DNA follows: TGTGCCAGCAGCCAAGGCGTGGGAGGGCTGCACAATGAGCAGTTCTTC. This encodes CASSQGVGGLHNEQFF.

The V gene is TRBV28, the J gene TRBJ2-5; 8 bases line up with TRBD1. Unmatched junction bases numbered 6, after V lost 8 bases and J lost 4 bases. Germline V gene lookup returns CDR1 MDHEN and CDR2 SYDVKM. CDR3 length equals 13 residues. The CDR3 sequence is CASGTGMGETQYF. The CDR3 coding sequence is TGTGCCAGCGGGACAGGAATGGGAGAGACCCAGTACTTC.

V is TRBV28 and J is TRBJ1-3, with D hard to call. Trimming shortened V by 8 bases and J by 0 bases, and 17 bases separated the two germline ends. In germline, CDR1 is MDHEN, CDR2 SYDVKM. The CDR3 length is 16 residues. CDR3 nucleotides: TGTGCCAGCGAATCTGGCAGTTTCTCCTCTGGAAACACCATATATTTT. It is translated as CASESGSFSSGNTIYF.

The CDR3 is CASSQVVDSPHSNQPQHF. In nucleotides, the CDR3 is TGTGCCAGCAGCCAGGTGGTAGACTCGCCACATAGCAATCAGCCCCAGCATTTT. The chain joins TRBV3-1 (or the pseudogene TRBV3-2) to TRBJ1-5; D is unresolved. CDR1 is LGHDT, CDR2 YNNKEL, per germline (reference sequence). Trimming removed 3 bases from V and 0 bases from J, with 18 bases in between. The CDR3 is 18 amino acids.

The J gene is TRBJ2-3, the V gene TRBV28; 7 bases match TRBD2. The CDR3 totals 15 residues. Germline lookup yields CDR1 MDHEN and CDR2 SYDVKM. V shed 4 bases, J shed 2 bases, and the junction held 6 bases outside the gene matches. In DNA form, the CDR3 reads TGTGCCAGCAGTTCTGGACTAGAAAACACAGATACGCAGTATTTT. Translation: CASSSGLENTDTQYF.

The table lists this clone with a few counts. This chain uses TRBV7-9 with TRBJ2-1, with 7 bases that match TRBD1. Germline V gene data show CDR1 as SEHNR and CDR2 as FQNEAQ (reference sequence). V shed 4 bases and J 4 bases; nucleotides not matched to a gene: 10. This CDR3 is 16 amino acids long. Written as DNA, the CDR3 is TGTGCCAGCAGCTCCCGACAGGGAACAATATACAATGAGCAGTTCTTC. Residues: CASSSRQGTIYNEQFF.

The chain recombines TRBV11-2 with TRBJ1-2; 7 bases fit TRBD1. The CDR3 has 15 amino acids. Per germline, CDR1 SGHAT and CDR2 FQNNGV. V lost 3 bases, J lost 1 base, and 5 bases stayed unmatched. CDR3 in amino acids: CASSFHDRVNYGYTF. CDR3 in DNA: TGTGCCAGCAGCTTCCACGACAGGGTTAACTATGGCTACACCTTC. Full variable domain (remainder filled in from reference TRBV11-2 and TRBJ1-2): EAGVAQSPRYKIIEKRQSVAFWCNPISGHATLYWYQQILGQGPKLLIQFQNNGVVDDSQLPKDRFSAERLKGVDSTLKIQPAKLEDSAVYLCASSFHDRVNYGYTFGSGTRLTVV.

The chain uses TRBV19 and TRBJ2-3; TRBD2 agrees at 15 bases. The CDR3 runs 19 residues. Germline V gives CDR1 LNHDA, CDR2 SQIVND (reference sequence). Trimming took 6 bases from V and 2 from J; bases not matched to a gene: 12. The CDR3, as DNA: TGTGCCAGTAGCGATTCGGGACTAGCGGGAGGCCTAGACACAGATACGCAGTATTTT. As protein: CASSDSGLAGGLDTDTQYF.

The gene calls are TRBV11-3 and TRBJ1-2; D is ambiguous. Trimming shortened V by 3 bases and J by 5 bases, and 7 bases separated the two germline ends. The CDR3 is 12 residues long. Germline lookup yields CDR1 SGHNT and CDR2 YENEEA. CDR3 nucleotide sequence: TGTGCCAGCAGCTTTTCCGGGTATGGCTACACCTTC. Translation gives CASSFSGYGYTF. The variable domain in full, with the rest retrieved from reference TRBV11-3 and TRBJ1-2, is EAGVVQSPRYKIIEKKQPVAFWCNPISGHNTLYWYLQNLGQGPELLIRYENEEAVDDSQLPKDRFSAERLKGVDSTLKIQPAELGDSAVYLCASSFSGYGYTFGSGTRLTVV.

This chain uses TRBV9 with TRBJ1-1; D unclear. Germline V gives CDR1 SGDLS, CDR2 YYNGEE. The CDR3 totals 15 residues. Trimming removed 2 bases from V and 0 bases from J, with 11 bases in between. The CDR3 sequence: CASSVGPTMNTEAFF. CDR3 nucleotides: TGTGCCAGCAGCGTCGGTCCTACCATGAACACTGAAGCTTTCTTT.

The chain is built from TRBV4-2 and TRBJ2-1; 11 bases map to TRBD2. CDR1 is LGHNA and CDR2 is YNFKEQ in the germline V gene. V was pared by 0 bases and J by 6 bases, with 16 bases of the junction left unmatched. There are 20 residues in the CDR3. The chain's CDR3 is CASSQDALGLLLAGGNEQFF. The CDR3 nucleotides are TGTGCCAGCAGCCAAGATGCCTTGGGGCTACTGCTAGCGGGAGGCAATGAGCAGTTCTTC.

The chain has TRBV24-1 and TRBJ1-5; TRBD1 is a possible D gene (5 bases). The CDR3 extends over 15 amino acids. Between the trimmed V and J ends, which lost 3 bases and 5 bases, there was a span of 13 bases. The germline V gene has CDR1 KGHDR and CDR2 SFDVKD. The CDR3 DNA reads TGTGCCACCAGTGATCACGCAGGGAACGATCAGCCCCAGCATTTT. Residues: CATSDHAGNDQPQHF.

V usage is TRBV9 and J usage is TRBJ1-2, with 10 bases aligning to TRBD1. The germline gives CDR1 SGDLS, CDR2 YYNGEE. This CDR3 has 16 amino acids. V shed 0 bases, J shed 2 bases, and the junction held 4 bases outside the gene matches. This CDR3 is CASSVDPGQGNYGYTF. The CDR3 DNA reads TGTGCCAGCAGCGTAGATCCGGGACAGGGGAACTATGGCTACACCTTC.

The chain recombines TRBV2 with TRBJ1-2; D unclear. Trimming shortened V by 5 bases and J by 7 bases, and 8 bases separated the two germline ends. The CDR3 length is 11 residues. Germline CDR1 SNHLY, CDR2 FYNNEI. The CDR3 loop is CASSSGSGYTF. In nucleotides, the CDR3 is TGTGCCAGCAGTTCGGGGAGTGGCTACACCTTC.

The chain couples TRBV18 to TRBJ2-1; D call uncertain. The CDR3 length is 13 residues. With 3 bases removed from V and 9 bases from J, the gap between germline ends came to 12 bases. Germline loops: CDR1 KGHSH, CDR2 LQKENI. In DNA form, the CDR3 reads TGTGCCAGCTCACCTTCCAGGTCGGCTGAGCAGTTCTTC. It specifies CASSPSRSAEQFF. Complete variable domain (other parts from reference TRBV18 and TRBJ2-1): NAGVMQNPRHLVRRRGQEARLRCSPMKGHSHVYWYRQLPEEGLKFMVYLQKENIIDESGMPKERFSAEFPKEGPSILRIQQVVRGDSAAYFCASSPSRSAEQFFGPGTRLTVL.

This clone occurred once. The chain links TRBV29-1 to TRBJ1-1; TRBD1 matches at 10 bases. Germline loops: CDR1 SQVTM, CDR2 ANQGSEA. The CDR3 length is 13 residues. V trimming: 4 bases; J trimming: 8 bases; junction bases outside the gene matches: 7. The CDR3 loop is CSVVRQGAGEAFF. CDR3 DNA sequence: TGCAGCGTTGTGAGACAGGGGGCCGGAGAAGCTTTCTTT.

The rearrangement uses TRBV29-1 and TRBJ1-5; 8 bases align to TRBD1. J lost 0 bases, V lost 4 bases, and 5 bases had no gene match. The germline V gene encodes CDR1 SQVTM and CDR2 ANQGSEA. The CDR3 contains 15 residues. CDR3: CSVGTGLNSNQPQHF. The CDR3, as DNA: TGCAGCGTTGGGACAGGGCTAAATAGCAATCAGCCCCAGCATTTT.

V usage is TRBV5-1 and J usage is TRBJ2-1; 12 bases are a match to TRBD1. There are 15 residues in the CDR3. Germline-derived CDR1 and CDR2 are SGHRS and YFSETQ. With V trimmed by 4 bases and J by 6 bases, 5 bases remained unmatched. The CDR3 region is CASSNRDRGRNEQFF. For the CDR3, the DNA is TGCGCCAGCAGCAACCGGGACAGGGGGCGCAATGAGCAGTTCTTC.

The rearrangement joins TRBV9 to TRBJ2-1; 10 bases agree with TRBD2. The CDR3 has 16 amino acids. From germline, CDR1 is SGDLS and CDR2 YYNGEE. The V and J ends lost 3 bases and 8 bases, in that order; junction bases with no gene match: 11. CDR3 in DNA: TGTGCCAGCAGCGCTGCCGGGACTAGCGCCTGGGATGAGCAGTTCTTC. This translates into CASSAAGTSAWDEQFF.

In this sample, this clone turned up a few times. The chain uses TRBV10-2 and TRBJ2-7; TRBD1 agrees at 9 bases. The ends lost 6 bases at V and 1 base at J; junction bases unmatched: 10. The CDR3 is 16 amino acids. The germline CDR1 and CDR2 sequences are WSHSY and SAAADI. Here the CDR3 reads CASSRARDRASYEQYF. CDR3 in DNA: TGCGCCAGCAGCCGAGCCCGGGACAGGGCATCCTACGAGCAGTACTTC.

The chain recombines TRBV11-2 with TRBJ1-2; TRBD1 aligns across 12 bases. Germline assignment: CDR1 SGHAT and CDR2 FQNNGV. The length of the CDR3 is 15 residues. Losses at the gene ends were 1 base for V and 7 bases for J; bases not matched to a gene: 4. The CDR3 sequence: CASSLAGGQGAGYTF. The CDR3 bases are TGTGCCAGCAGCTTAGCGGGGGGACAGGGGGCTGGCTACACCTTC.

V usage is TRBV6-2 or TRBV6-3 and J usage is TRBJ1-1; D gene uncertain. V lost 5 bases to trimming and J lost 4 bases, with 8 bases between them. CDR1 MNHEY and CDR2 SVGEGT come from the germline V gene. The CDR3 length is 12 residues. CDR3 protein: CASSLRVTEAFF. In nucleotides, the CDR3 is TGTGCCAGCAGTCTTCGGGTCACTGAAGCTTTCTTT.

J is TRBJ2-4 and V is TRBV4-1, with 8 bases aligning to TRBD2. Germline V gene sequence: CDR1 MGHRA, CDR2 YSYEKL. With V trimmed by 1 base and J by 1 base, 12 bases remained unmatched. CDR3 length equals 19 residues. CDR3 amino acids: CASSQVVSGAGVAKNIQYF. In DNA form, the CDR3 reads TGCGCCAGCAGCCAAGTAGTATCCGGAGCGGGGGTTGCCAAAAACATTCAGTACTTC.

V gene TRBV2 combines with J gene TRBJ1-4; a possible D gene is TRBD1 (6 bases). The germline V gene has CDR1 SNHLY and CDR2 FYNNEI. With 4 bases removed from V and 0 bases from J, the gap between germline ends came to 12 bases. The CDR3 runs to 16 residues. CDR3 region: CASSVGQLTTNEKLFF. The CDR3 coding sequence is TGTGCCAGCAGTGTTGGACAGCTGACAACTAATGAAAAACTGTTTTTT.